This T cell receptor (beta chain) was sequenced during a study of blood T cell repertoires in COVID-19. Study-level information: COVID-19 samples collected from the United States, Italy and Spain covered acute and convalescent phases. PBMCs, B-cell-depleted T cells, or T cells were the source of the cDNA or gDNA that made up the material.

As originally analysed: Amplification of reference gene primers was used by the study to estimate nucleated cell counts. Data came from immunoSEQ multiplex PCR; TCRdb stores just in-frame clones and leaves some out. The V and J calls and clone size are taken from that table; D and trimming were inferred from the DNA. This sample has 110,000 or so clones, with about 84% found just once. The sample holds one count of this clone. The V and J ends lost 3 bases and 7 bases respectively, with 13 bases between them. Germline V CDR1 and CDR2: GTSNPN, SVGIG (reference sequence). There are 14 residues in the CDR3.

Source material: peripheral blood. The V and J genes are TRBV30 and TRBJ1-6; possibly TRBD1 for D (5 bases). The sequence was obtained from a man aged 50-59 years with acute or convalescent COVID-19. CDR3 protein: CAWSREGSNSPLHF. CDR3 in DNA: TGTGCCTGGAGCCGGGAGGGGTCGAATTCACCCCTCCACTTT.